One TCR beta chain is described in this entry. Its matching antigen is unknown. Primed by a sample-barcoded 5' primer and a J-beta primer mix, a second PCR proceeded for roughly 7 to 12 cycles. TCRdb reanalysed the 5' RACE reads using MiXCR and keeps one entry per CDR3 protein. The data show about 1.4 million distinct CDR3 sequences, 59% seen once. The sample is drawn from a study of blood T cells in healthy people across ages. Overall study results and limits: More naive CD4+ cells and higher diversity marked long-lived donors relative to aged donors.

This CDR3 comprises 14 residues. CDR1 and CDR2 (germline): MNHEY, SMNVEV (reference sequence). Sequenced material: blood. This rearrangement joins TRBV27 to TRBJ2-4; no clear D gene. Gene TRBJ2-7 matches the end of the DNA better, so the J call may be wrong. This clonotype was sampled from a young man in good health. CDR3 in DNA: TGTGCCAGCTACGGTCCCGGGCTTCCCTACGAGCAGTACTTC. Protein: CASYGPGLPYEQYF.